These 16 T cell receptor beta chains originate from one sample sequenced in a study of beta chain features in type 1 diabetes. Isolated RNA was reverse transcribed in full, so expressed TCRB transcripts were sequenced. The data were produced by immunoSEQ multiplex PCR, yet TCRdb's version contains in-frame clones alone and is incomplete. The table records about 270,000 clones, 13% to 15% of them present only once. Source material: naive CD4+ T cells from blood. Receptor source: a woman in her thirties or forties in good health.

This clone appeared a few times. The V gene is TRBV11-1, the J gene TRBJ2-7; TRBD1 matches at 7 bases. This CDR3 is built from 15 residues. Germline trimming cut 7 bases from V and 0 bases from J; bases unmatched to any gene: 9. In germline, CDR1 is SGHAT, CDR2 FQDESV (reference sequence). CDR3 DNA: TGTGCCAGCACCATCACAAGGGACAGCTCCTACGAGCAGTACTTC. Its translation: CASTITRDSSYEQYF.

This clone came up a few times. The rearrangement links TRBV6-5 to TRBJ1-5; TRBD1 might be the D (5 bases). V was shortened by 0 bases and J by 5 bases, with 8 bases between the two germline ends. The CDR3 loop spans 14 amino acids. Per the germline V gene, CDR1 is MNHEY and CDR2 is SVGAGI. CDR3 protein: CASSYSAGHQPQHF. The CDR3 nucleotides are TGTGCCAGCAGTTACTCGGCAGGGCATCAGCCCCAGCATTTT.

This clone appeared a few times. V is TRBV6-6 and J is TRBJ2-5; 8 positions match TRBD1. CDR3 length: 12 residues. CDR1 MNHNY and CDR2 SVGAGI come from the germline V gene (reference sequence). V was clipped by 10 bases and J by 2 bases; unmatched bases: 3. CDR3 nucleotides: TGTGCCACCCGGACAGGGCAAGAGACCCAGTACTTC. Residues: CATRTGQETQYF.

CDR3 sequence reads: CASSYTGGFYEQFF. Here the CDR3 DNA reads TGTGCCAGCAGTTATACAGGGGGTTTCTATGAGCAGTTCTTC. V is TRBV28 and J is TRBJ2-1; 8 positions match TRBD1. V lost 4 bases to trimming and J lost 8 bases; unmatched junction nucleotides: 7. This CDR3 contains 14 residues. From germline, CDR1 is MDHEN and CDR2 SYDVKM.

In its sample, this clone was seen a few times. The chain is built from TRBV10-2 and TRBJ2-3, with 9 bases that match TRBD2. Germline assignment: CDR1 WSHSY and CDR2 SAAADI. V was pared by 2 bases and J by 4 bases, with 13 bases of the junction left unmatched. This CDR3 contains 18 residues. Here the CDR3 reads CASSEPPTLAGGPDTQYF. The CDR3 nucleotides read TGCGCCAGCAGTGAGCCCCCCACCTTGGCGGGGGGGCCAGATACGCAGTATTTT.

This chain links TRBV5-4 with TRBJ2-5, with TRBD2 identical over 8 bases. Trimming at V came to 4 bases and at J to 2 bases, leaving 4 bases not matched to a gene. Germline CDR1 reads SGHNT; CDR2 reads YYREEE (reference sequence). This CDR3 is 14 amino acids long. The CDR3 region has the DNA TGTGCCAGCAGCAGCGGGGGCCCTCAAGAGACCCAGTACTTC. As protein: CASSSGGPQETQYF.

V gene TRBV2 combines with J gene TRBJ2-3; 7 bases agree with TRBD1. The V segment lost 8 bases and the J segment 1 base; nucleotides outside the gene matches: 0. The CDR3 length is 12 residues. Germline V gene data show CDR1 as SNHLY and CDR2 as FYNNEI. CDR3 region: CASGTGTDTQYF. In DNA, the CDR3 is TGTGCCAGCGGGACAGGCACAGATACGCAGTATTTT. Full variable domain (rest looked up from reference TRBV2 and TRBJ2-3): EPEVTQTPSHQVTQMGQEVILRCVPISNHLYFYWYRQILGQKVEFLVSFYNNEISEKSEIFDDQFSVERPDGSNFTLKIRSTKLEDSAMYFCASGTGTDTQYFGPGTRLTVL.

This clone was counted ten times or more. The rearrangement links TRBV29-1 to TRBJ1-3; D unclear. The V gene's germline CDR1 is SQVTM and CDR2 ANQGSEA. The CDR3 is 12 residues long. V lost 4 bases and J 1 base, leaving 5 bases between the germline ends. CDR3 amino acids: CSVAPSGNTIYF. DNA for the CDR3: TGCAGCGTTGCTCCTTCTGGAAACACCATATATTTT.

The genes are TRBV4-1 and TRBJ1-1; 9 bases are a match to TRBD1. The CDR3 sequence is 15 residues long. Germline V gives CDR1 MGHRA, CDR2 YSYEKL. The J segment lost 6 bases and the V segment lost 4 bases, leaving 9 bases of the junction unmatched. CDR3 sequence: CASSPSDRGKAEAFF. CDR3 coding DNA: TGCGCCAGCAGCCCCAGCGACAGGGGGAAGGCTGAAGCTTTCTTT.

CDR3 amino acids: CASSVAGSVTNEQFF. The CDR3 DNA reads TGTGCCAGCAGCGTAGCCGGCAGCGTCACGAATGAGCAGTTCTTC. The V and J genes are TRBV9 and TRBJ2-1; unclear D gene. The CDR3 loop spans 15 amino acids. Per the germline V gene, CDR1 is SGDLS and CDR2 is YYNGEE. V lost 0 bases and J 7 bases, leaving 14 bases between the germline ends.

This CDR3 is CAISESGRSSSQPQHF. The CDR3, as DNA: TGTGCCATCAGTGAGTCGGGCAGGTCCAGTAGTCAGCCCCAGCATTTT. The chain joins TRBV10-3 to TRBJ1-5, with unresolved D. Germline assignment: CDR1 ENHRY and CDR2 SYGVKD. The CDR3 is made up of 16 amino acids. The ends were cut back, 0 bases at V and 6 bases at J, with 15 bases in the middle.

This clone was counted a few times. The gene calls are TRBV5-4 and TRBJ2-7; D possibly corresponds to TRBD2 (7 bases). The ends were cut back, 4 bases at V and 2 bases at J, with 10 bases in the middle. The CDR3 spans 13 residues. Germline V gene lookup returns CDR1 SGHNT and CDR2 YYREEE (reference sequence). The CDR3 sequence is CASSRGATYEQYF. DNA for the CDR3: TGTGCCAGCAGCCGGGGGGCCACCTACGAGCAGTACTTC. The variable domain in full, completed from reference TRBV5-4 and TRBJ2-7, reads ETGVTQSPTHLIKTRGQQVTLRCSSQSGHNTVSWYQQALGQGPQFIFQYYREEENGRGNFPPRFSGLQFPNYSSELNVNALELDDSALYLCASSRGATYEQYFGPGTRLTVT.

In its sample, this clone was seen a few times. V usage is TRBV9 and J usage is TRBJ1-2, with unresolved D. V was trimmed by 7 bases and J by 2 bases, leaving 15 bases between them. CDR1 is SGDLS, CDR2 YYNGEE, per germline. The CDR3 is 14 amino acids. CDR3 region: CASAGELLNYGYTF. CDR3 bases: TGTGCCAGCGCGGGCGAATTGTTAAACTATGGCTACACCTTC.

This clone has a handful of counts. The rearrangement links TRBV2 to TRBJ2-5; D remains ambiguous. The germline CDR1 and CDR2 sequences are SNHLY and FYNNEI. Trimming took off 7 bases at V and 6 bases at J, with 15 bases between the two ends. The CDR3 totals 13 residues. This CDR3 reads CASMADYPKTQYF. The CDR3 nucleotides are TGTGCCAGCATGGCGGATTATCCCAAGACCCAGTACTTC. Based on the CDR3 plus reference TRBV2 and TRBJ2-5, the full variable domain is EPEVTQTPSHQVTQMGQEVILRCVPISNHLYFYWYRQILGQKVEFLVSFYNNEISEKSEIFDDQFSVERPDGSNFTLKIRSTKLEDSAMYFCASMADYPKTQYFGPGTRLLVL.

The genes are TRBV6-6 and TRBJ2-1; TRBD2 aligns across 9 bases. V lost 0 bases and J lost 7; bases outside the gene matches: 4. Germline CDR1 MNHNY, CDR2 SVGAGI (reference sequence). The CDR3 has 15 residues. CDR3 nucleotide sequence: TGTGCCAGCAGTTACTCGGGCGGGGGGGTTAATGAGCAGTTCTTC. Residues: CASSYSGGGVNEQFF.

This clone was detected only a few times. J is TRBJ1-4 and V is TRBV5-6; the D gene is possibly TRBD1 (6 bases). The germline V and J ends were trimmed by 2 bases and 8 bases, with 16 bases remaining between them. Germline CDR1 and CDR2: SGHDT and YYEEEE. The CDR3 contains 15 residues. CDR3 protein: CASSLQGDGYEKLFF. CDR3 nucleotide sequence: TGTGCCAGCAGCTTACAGGGAGATGGATACGAAAAACTGTTTTTT.